Sequencing of this T cell receptor beta chain was carried out in a study of shared T cell receptors in the human thymus. The repertoire was sequenced with immunoSEQ multiplex PCR; TCRdb's copy has only in-frame clones and lacks some. The repertoire includes about 660,000 clones, roughly 90% of them detected once, and approximately 0.011% sits in the top ten. The CDR3 sequence is 15 residues long. The germline gives CDR1 SGHVS, CDR2 FQNEAQ. Trimming removed 3 bases from V and 1 base from J; junction bases left unmatched: 1. The data also belong to a second study, concerning human thymus T cells.

The chain uses TRBV7-8 and TRBJ2-3; 10 bases map to TRBD2. The material sequenced was thymocytes. The clonotype comes from a boy younger than two with a congenital heart defect. CDR3 sequence reads: CASSLSGRGTDTQYF. The CDR3 nucleotides are TGTGCCAGCAGCTTGAGCGGGAGGGGCACAGATACGCAGTATTTT.